One and the same sample provided the 24 T cell receptor beta chains below, sequenced in a study of tumor-infiltrating lymphocytes in primary liver carcinoma. TCR beta cDNA came from about 500 ng total RNA, primed with a constant-region primer. TCR beta libraries came from three nested multiplex PCR rounds using slightly modified ARM-PCR. A C-beta reverse primer was combined with TRBV1-TRBV30 forward primers in the first two PCR rounds, and each round had around 11 cycles. TCRdb independently ran MiXCR on the multiplex PCR reads; one entry per CDR3 protein. The data show 60,000 to 90,000 distinct CDR3 sequences, roughly three quarters seen once. The tissue used was unsorted bulk material of about 20-33 mg. RNA and DNA were co-extracted from it with the AllPrep DNA/RNA mini kit. Sequenced sample: liver tumor tissue from sampling region 4. Regarding subset: tumor region T4, right-lateral pole. The receptor source for this set is a man aged 35 to 55 with primary liver carcinoma and hepatitis B virus infection.

The chain has TRBV30 and TRBJ1-5; possibly TRBD1 for D (5 bases). The germline V gene has CDR1 GTSNPN and CDR2 SVGIG (reference sequence). The CDR3 sequence is 14 residues long. Trimming cost V 2 bases and J 9 bases, with 17 bases left between them. The CDR3 region has the DNA TGTGCCTGGAGTCTCGGCGGAGGGGATCTGCCCCAGCATTTT. Protein sequence: CAWSLGGGDLPQHF.

This clonotype was counted only a few times. The missing conserved phenylalanine or tryptophan at the end of this CDR3 makes a read error likely. V usage is TRBV6-6 and J usage is TRBJ2-5, with TRBD1 as a possible D gene (5 bases). The germline V and J ends were trimmed by 2 bases and 3 bases, with 10 bases remaining between them. From germline, CDR1 is MNHNY and CDR2 SVGAGI (reference sequence). This CDR3 has 14 residues. For the CDR3, the DNA is TGTGCCAGCAGTTACGGGGCCGAAAAAGAGACCCAGTACCTC. It yields the protein CASSYGAEKETQYL.

CDR3 loop: CASRLTSGSSYEQYF. The CDR3 DNA reads TGCGCCAGCAGATTGACAAGTGGAAGCTCCTACGAGCAGTACTTC. The chain is built from TRBV5-1 and TRBJ2-7; no reliable D call. V lost 5 bases and J 0 bases, leaving 15 bases between the germline ends. Germline assignment: CDR1 SGHRS and CDR2 YFSETQ. The CDR3 is 15 amino acids.

This clonotype was seen a handful of times. Given the absence of the conserved phenylalanine or tryptophan at the CDR3 end, a read error is likely. V is TRBV4-2 and J is TRBJ2-1; D could derive from TRBD1 or TRBD2 (5 bases each). The CDR3 sequence is 14 residues long. V gave up 1 base and J gave up 10 bases, with 14 bases separating them. Germline loops: CDR1 LGHNA, CDR2 YNFKEQ. The chain's CDR3 is CASSQAGPDDEQFL. The DNA for the CDR3 is TGTGCCAGCAGCCAAGCGGGACCCGATGACGAGCAGTTCCTC.

Worth noting for this clonotype: Mismatch with germline at one junction end may stem from a read error. The rearrangement joins TRBV5-1 to TRBJ2-6, with 9 nucleotides matching TRBD1. This CDR3 is 16 amino acids long. Germline lookup yields CDR1 SGHRS and CDR2 YFSETQ. The CDR3 here is CASSSTGGPGANILTF. The DNA of the CDR3 is TGCGCCAGCAGCTCGACAGGGGGGCCTGGGGCCAACATCCTGACTTTC.

Regarding this clonotype: A much larger clone sits a single nucleotide away, making a read error possible. Lacking the conserved final phenylalanine or tryptophan, this CDR3 likely reflects a read error. The chain combines TRBV24-1 with TRBJ2-2; 8 bases match TRBD1. This CDR3 region has 15 residues. Per germline, CDR1 KGHDR and CDR2 SFDVKD. V shed 6 bases and J 4 bases; nucleotides not matched to a gene: 6. CDR3 protein: CATSWRQGPTGELFL. The CDR3 nucleotides are TGTGCCACCAGTTGGAGACAGGGGCCCACCGGGGAGCTGTTTCTT.

In this sample, this clonotype turned up many times. The chain couples TRBV5-1 to TRBJ2-6, with 14 bases matching TRBD2. Per germline, CDR1 SGHRS and CDR2 YFSETQ. V lost 4 bases to trimming and J lost 2 bases; unmatched junction nucleotides: 5. This CDR3 region has 18 residues. DNA of the CDR3: TGCGCCAGCAGCACGGGACTAGCGGGAGCAGCTGGGGCCAACGTCCTGACTTTC. The encoded protein is CASSTGLAGAAGANVLTF.

This rearrangement joins TRBV25-1 to TRBJ1-4; D call uncertain. The V and J ends lost 6 bases and 3 bases respectively, with 14 bases between them. The CDR3 is 15 amino acids. The germline CDR1 and CDR2 sequences are MGHDK and SYGVNS. The chain's CDR3 is CASRSPYASNEKLFF. Written as DNA, the CDR3 is TGTGCCAGCAGATCACCCTATGCATCTAATGAAAAACTGTTTTTT.

Notes on this clonotype: The CDR3 ends on some other residue instead of the conserved phenylalanine or tryptophan, so this is likely a read error. The gene calls are TRBV11-2 and TRBJ2-3; 9 bases agree with TRBD2. The germline CDR1 and CDR2 sequences are SGHAT and FQNNGV. The CDR3 length is 15 residues. Trimming at V came to 7 bases and at J to 11 bases, leaving 16 bases not matched to a gene. The CDR3 DNA reads as TGTGCCAGCAACGACGGAGGTAGCGGGAGACGGAAGCAGTATCTT. It codes for CASNDGGSGRRKQYL.

J is TRBJ2-1 and V is TRBV28, with 9 bases lining up with TRBD2. V lost 5 bases to trimming and J lost 15 bases; unmatched junction nucleotides: 23. This CDR3 is built from 17 residues. Germline V lookup: CDR1 MDHEN, CDR2 SYDVKM. This CDR3 reads CASSLHYGLARVDEWFF. The CDR3 coding sequence is TGTGCCAGCAGTCTGCATTATGGACTAGCGAGGGTAGATGAGTGGTTCTTC.

This chain uses TRBV5-6 with TRBJ2-5, with D possibly being TRBD1 or TRBD2 (5 bases each). Germline loops: CDR1 SGHDT, CDR2 YYEEEE. With 6 bases removed from V and 4 bases from J, the gap between germline ends came to 19 bases. The CDR3 length is 15 residues. This CDR3 is CASNSRGARRETQYF. DNA of the CDR3: TGTGCCAGCAACTCGCGAGGGGCCCGTCGAGAGACCCAGTACTTC.

This clonotype was seen a handful of times. V gene TRBV20-1 combines with J gene TRBJ2-5; the D is unclear. The germline V and J ends were trimmed by 0 bases and 5 bases, with 7 bases remaining between them. The germline CDR1 and CDR2 sequences are DFQATT and SNEGSKA (reference sequence). This CDR3 region has 12 residues. CDR3: CSARDWVETQYF. The DNA for the CDR3 is TGCAGTGCTAGAGATTGGGTGGAGACCCAGTACTTC.

The chain joins TRBV28 to TRBJ2-1; TRBD2 is a possible D gene (5 bases). This CDR3 is built from 13 residues. With 11 bases removed from V and 6 bases from J, the gap between germline ends came to 17 bases. From germline, CDR1 is MDHEN and CDR2 SYDVKM. CDR3: CAGMPSGSNEQFF. The CDR3 DNA is TGTGCCGGTATGCCAAGCGGAAGCAATGAGCAGTTCTTC.

Within the sample, this clonotype is medium-sized. The J gene is TRBJ2-7, the V gene TRBV29-1, with 9 positions matching TRBD1. CDR1 and CDR2 from the germline V gene are SQVTM and ANQGSEA. The CDR3 length is 13 residues. V lost 4 bases, J lost 4 bases, and 5 bases stayed unmatched. This CDR3 reads CSVGGQGSYEQYF. As DNA, the CDR3 is TGCAGCGTTGGGGGACAGGGTTCATACGAGCAGTACTTC.

Turning to this clonotype: This likely comes from a read error, as the CDR3 has no conserved phenylalanine or tryptophan at its end. The rearrangement joins TRBV12-3 or TRBV12-4 to TRBJ1-2, with 9 positions matching TRBD1. The CDR3 length is 15 residues. DNA for the CDR3: TGTGCCAGCAGTCGTCCCGGGACAGGGTGCTATGACTACACCCTC. Its translation is CASSRPGTGCYDYTL.

This clonotype occurred a few times. A much larger clone lies a single base off, so this may be a read error. The V gene is TRBV6-5, the J gene TRBJ2-1; 11 nucleotides match TRBD2. Germline V gives CDR1 MNHEY, CDR2 SVGAGI. The CDR3 extends over 18 amino acids. Written as DNA, the CDR3 is TGTGCCAGCAGTTACCAGGGGACTAGCGGATCCTCCCACAATGAGCAGTTCTTC. Amino acids: CASSYQGTSGSSHNEQFF.

The J gene is TRBJ2-7, the V gene TRBV10-3; D may be TRBD2 (6 bases). Germline assignment: CDR1 ENHRY and CDR2 SYGVKD. CDR3 length: 13 amino acids. Trimming left V 7 bases short and J 5 bases short, with 15 bases between. CDR3 DNA sequence: TGTGCCATCACCGGACTAACGTCGGACGAGCAGTACTTC. Protein product: CAITGLTSDEQYF.

The rearrangement uses TRBV2 and TRBJ1-2, with D hard to call. V lost 5 bases and J lost 8, with 15 bases in between. The CDR3 has 13 amino acids. CDR1 and CDR2 (germline): SNHLY, FYNNEI. The chain's CDR3 is CASSHDSSGGYTF. For the CDR3, the DNA is TGTGCCAGCAGTCATGACTCCTCCGGGGGCTACACCTTC. The complete variable domain, with remaining parts taken from reference TRBV2 and TRBJ1-2, reads EPEVTQTPSHQVTQMGQEVILRCVPISNHLYFYWYRQILGQKVEFLVSFYNNEISEKSEIFDDQFSVERPDGSNFTLKIRSTKLEDSAMYFCASSHDSSGGYTFGSGTRLTVV.

This clonotype was seen only once. A read error may be the cause here, since a much bigger clone is one base away. The chain couples TRBV7-9 to TRBJ1-5; 7 positions agree with TRBD1. CDR1 SEHNR and CDR2 FQNEAQ come from the germline V gene (reference sequence). The V gene end was trimmed by 7 bases and the J gene end by 0 bases; junction bases not matched to a gene: 6. CDR3 length: 15 amino acids. The CDR3 coding sequence is TGTGCCAGCACCTTGGGGACAGCTAGCAATCAGCCCCAGCATTTT. It specifies CASTLGTASNQPQHF.

In regard to this clonotype: The junction shows a germline mismatch at one end, possibly a read error. The gene calls are TRBV10-1 and TRBJ2-1, with TRBD1 matching over 9 bases. The germline gives CDR1 WNHNN, CDR2 SYGVQD (reference sequence). The CDR3 sequence is 15 residues long. The CDR3 DNA reads as TGCGCCAGCGGTAAAGACAGGGGGAACTACAATGAGCAGATCTTC. Protein product: CASGKDRGNYNEQIF.

Note on this clonotype: One end of the junction fails to match germline, which may point to a read error. V is TRBV11-2 and J is TRBJ2-6, with 9 bases lining up with TRBD1. This CDR3 is 18 amino acids long. CDR1 and CDR2 (germline): SGHAT, FQNNGV. This chain's CDR3 is CTSSLRQGGPSGTNVLTF. The DNA of the CDR3 is TGTACCAGCAGCTTAAGACAGGGGGGCCCCTCCGGGACCAACGTCCTGACTTTC.

CDR3 amino acids: CASRKRGGELFF. Written as DNA, the CDR3 is TGTGCCAGTAGGAAGAGGGGCGGGGAGCTGTTTTTT. The rearrangement links TRBV6-5 to TRBJ2-2; D may correspond to TRBD1 or TRBD2 (5 bases each). This CDR3 has 12 residues. From germline, CDR1 is MNHEY and CDR2 SVGAGI. Trimming took 9 bases from V and 7 from J, leaving 12 bases between them.

J is TRBJ1-1 and V is TRBV5-6; D gene unclear. Trimming removed 5 bases at V and 1 base at J, with 12 bases between. Germline V CDR1 and CDR2: SGHDT, YYEEEE. This CDR3 comprises 14 residues. The DNA for the CDR3 is TGTGCCAGCAGGGGCCCAGACTCGAACACTGAAGCTTTCTTT. Protein product: CASRGPDSNTEAFF.

This chain connects TRBV7-8 to TRBJ2-7; D is undetermined. This CDR3 region has 13 residues. Germline V lookup: CDR1 SGHVS, CDR2 FQNEAQ. V lost 10 bases and J 0 bases, leaving 13 bases between the germline ends. CDR3: CANNLALSYEQYF. DNA of the CDR3: TGTGCCAACAACTTAGCCCTCTCCTACGAGCAGTACTTC.